The 13 T cell receptor beta chains in this list originate from one sample, sequenced in a study of blood T cell repertoires in COVID-19. The table came from immunoSEQ multiplex PCR; TCRdb's copy has only in-frame clones and leaves some out. The sample lists approximately 110,000 clones; 85% to 90% were seen once. The source material was peripheral blood. The receptors were gathered from a woman between 45 and 65 years old with active or convalescent COVID-19.

The rearrangement joins TRBV19 to TRBJ1-5; D perhaps matches TRBD1 (6 bases). The CDR3 runs to 13 residues. The germline V gene has CDR1 LNHDA and CDR2 SQIVND (reference sequence). Trimming removed 5 bases from V and 7 bases from J, with 12 bases in between. DNA for the CDR3: TGTGCCAGTAGTCGACAGGCTAGACAGCCCCAGCATTTT. It yields the protein CASSRQARQPQHF.

The chain couples TRBV10-3 to TRBJ1-1; TRBD1 agrees at 8 bases. The CDR3 is 14 residues long. Germline V CDR1 and CDR2: ENHRY, SYGVKD. Trimming at V came to 6 bases and at J to 1 base, leaving 4 bases not matched to a gene. The CDR3 nucleotides are TGTGCCATCAGGGGAGACAGGGGGAACACTGAAGCTTTCTTT. Amino acids: CAIRGDRGNTEAFF.

A note on this clone: One junction end does not reproduce the germline sequence, and a read error may be involved. The rearrangement links TRBV5-5 to TRBJ1-6, with 7 bases that match TRBD1. The CDR3 consists of 15 residues. Germline V gene data show CDR1 as SGHKS and CDR2 as YYEKEE (reference sequence). DNA for the CDR3: TGTGCCAGCAGTTTGGGAGGGGGCAATAATTCACCCCTCCACTTT. It is translated as CASSLGGGNNSPLHF. The variable domain in full, completed from reference TRBV5-5 and TRBJ1-6, reads DAGVTQSPTHLIKTRGQQVTLRCSPISGHKSVSWYQQVLGQGPQFIFQYYEKEERGRGNFPDRFSARQFPNYSSELNVNALLLGDSALYLCASSLGGGNNSPLHFGNGTRLTVT.

V and J are TRBV6-5 and TRBJ2-3, with 7 positions matching TRBD1. The germline gives CDR1 MNHEY, CDR2 SVGAGI. CDR3 length equals 12 residues. V was pared by 6 bases and J by 9 bases, with 6 bases of the junction left unmatched. The CDR3 spells CASSYSRGTQYF. The CDR3 DNA reads TGTGCCAGCAGCTATAGCAGGGGGACGCAGTATTTT.

This clone has a single count. The rearrangement joins TRBV12-5 to TRBJ2-1, with D maybe TRBD2 (7 bases). The CDR3 spans 18 residues. The V end lost 7 bases, the J end lost 0 bases, and 22 bases lay between the germline ends. Germline CDR1 and CDR2: LGHNT and FRNRAP. The CDR3 is CASDPLGGEVSSYNEQFF. The CDR3 DNA reads TGTGCTAGTGACCCTTTAGGGGGGGAAGTGAGCTCCTACAATGAGCAGTTCTTC.

The chain recombines TRBV29-1 with TRBJ2-7; TRBD1 might be the D (6 bases). Trimming removed 7 bases at V and 2 bases at J, with 9 bases between. The V gene's germline CDR1 is SQVTM and CDR2 ANQGSEA. The CDR3 runs 11 residues. In nucleotides, the CDR3 is TGCAGCGCCGGACAGCCCTACGAGCAGTACTTC. Translating gives CSAGQPYEQYF.

This chain uses TRBV6-5 with TRBJ2-7, with D perhaps TRBD2 (5 bases). This CDR3 has 13 amino acids. V gave up 2 bases and J gave up 3 bases, with 8 bases separating them. Germline loops: CDR1 MNHEY, CDR2 SVGAGI. The CDR3 DNA is TGTGCCAGCAGTTACGGTACTAGCTACGAGCAGTACTTC. This codes for CASSYGTSYEQYF.

This chain links TRBV7-9 with TRBJ1-6; unclear D gene. Per the germline V gene, CDR1 is SEHNR and CDR2 is FQNEAQ (reference sequence). This CDR3 has 13 residues. Trimming pared 5 bases from V and 7 bases from J, leaving 9 bases between. CDR3 region: CASSPRLNSPLHF. CDR3 DNA sequence: TGTGCCAGCAGCCCGAGGCTGAATTCACCCCTCCACTTT. Based on the CDR3 plus reference TRBV7-9 and TRBJ1-6, the full variable domain is DTGVSQNPRHKITKRGQNVTFRCDPISEHNRLYWYRQTLGQGPEFLTYFQNEAQLEKSRLLSDRFSAERPKGSFSTLEIQRTEQGDSAMYLCASSPRLNSPLHFGNGTRLTVT.

CDR3 in DNA: TGTGCCAGCAGCTTCCTAGCGGGAGACAATGAGCAGTTCTTC. This codes for CASSFLAGDNEQFF. This chain uses TRBV7-2 with TRBJ2-1; TRBD2 matches 10 bases. The CDR3 has 14 amino acids. J gave up 5 bases and V 3 bases, and 1 base lay outside the gene matches. Germline V CDR1 and CDR2: SGHTA, FQGNSA.

This chain uses TRBV19 with TRBJ1-5; weak D call: TRBD1 (5 bases). CDR3 size: 13 residues. From germline, CDR1 is LNHDA and CDR2 SQIVND (reference sequence). V was clipped by 6 bases and J by 2 bases, with 8 bases between them. CDR3 sequence (DNA): TGTGCCAGTAGGCAGACAGGCAATCAGCCCCAGCATTTT. Its protein is CASRQTGNQPQHF.

The chain employs TRBV5-5 and TRBJ1-1; D gene unclear. V was shortened by 4 bases and J by 0 bases, with 7 bases between the two germline ends. This CDR3 has 13 residues. CDR1 is SGHKS and CDR2 is YYEKEE in the germline V gene (reference sequence). The CDR3 protein is CASSAQVNTEAFF. Written as DNA, the CDR3 is TGTGCCAGCAGCGCACAAGTGAACACTGAAGCTTTCTTT.

The genes are TRBV5-1 and TRBJ2-4, with a possible D match to TRBD2 (5 bases). V was trimmed by 2 bases and J by 9 bases, leaving 9 bases between them. The CDR3 is 12 residues long. Germline V gives CDR1 SGHRS, CDR2 YFSETQ. This CDR3 reads CASSFGSGIQYF. In DNA, the CDR3 is TGCGCCAGCAGCTTTGGGAGCGGCATTCAGTACTTC.

The chain employs TRBV19 and TRBJ1-6, with D unclear. The CDR3 consists of 14 residues. V was trimmed by 7 bases and J by 9 bases, leaving 16 bases between them. Germline loops: CDR1 LNHDA, CDR2 SQIVND (reference sequence). This chain's CDR3 is CASNPGGLGSPLHF. CDR3 nucleotides: TGTGCCAGTAACCCGGGAGGGCTAGGTTCACCCCTCCACTTT.